The text below deals with one T cell receptor (beta chain). Trimming took off 0 bases at V and 0 bases at J, with 10 bases between the two ends. From germline, CDR1 is SGHTS and CDR2 YDEGEE. This CDR3 region has 15 residues. The data stem from a study of T cell responses to AZD1222 COVID-19 vaccine. The assay was immunoSEQ multiplex PCR, and TCRdb's table has in-frame clones only and misses some. This table has 150,000 to 200,000 clones, around 94% appearing once. The material was peripheral blood, obtained on day 0 of AZD1222 vaccination. The chain links TRBV5-8 to TRBJ2-7; no reliable D call. This receptor was identified in an adult in good health. This chain's CDR3 is CASSLEPASSYEQYF. For the CDR3, the DNA is TGTGCCAGCAGCTTGGAACCCGCGAGCTCCTACGAGCAGTACTTC. Combining the CDR3 with reference TRBV5-8 and TRBJ2-7 gives the whole variable domain EAGVTQSPTHLIKTRGQQATLRCSPISGHTSVYWYQQALGLGLQFLLWYDEGEERNRGNFPPRFSGRQFPNYSSELNVNALELEDSALYLCASSLEPASSYEQYFGPGTRLTVT.